Below, 22 T cell receptor beta chains from the same sample are listed, as sequenced in a study of T cells after yellow fever vaccination. TCRdb analysed the 5' RACE reads with MiXCR anew, one entry per CDR3 protein. The table records 300,000 or so distinct CDR3 sequences, 10% to 15% of them present only once. Material: CD4+ T cells sorted from PBMCs, obtained 45 days after the yellow fever booster vaccination. These receptors were collected from a man in his thirties or forties who received the YFV17D yellow fever vaccine.

CDR3 sequence (DNA): TGTGCCAGCAGCTTAGGGTCTGGCGGGAGGGGCCGCCAAGAGACCCAGTACTTC. Its protein product is CASSLGSGGRGRQETQYF. The chain employs TRBV11-2 and TRBJ2-5; 9 bases match TRBD2. CDR3 size: 18 residues. Germline trimming cut 1 base from V and 1 base from J; bases unmatched to any gene: 10. In germline, CDR1 is SGHAT, CDR2 FQNNGV.

This clonotype was counted at least ten times. V is TRBV2 and J is TRBJ2-2; D gene unclear. Germline V CDR1 and CDR2: SNHLY, FYNNEI. The CDR3 totals 13 residues. V was pared by 6 bases and J by 3 bases, with 8 bases between. The CDR3 bases are TGTGCCAGCAGGCCGTCTTACACCGGGGAGCTGTTTTTT. It specifies CASRPSYTGELFF.

The chain joins TRBV10-3 to TRBJ2-7; D perhaps matches TRBD1 (6 bases). V lost 2 bases and J 2 bases, leaving 10 bases between the germline ends. CDR3 length: 14 residues. Germline values: CDR1 ENHRY, CDR2 SYGVKD. CDR3 region: CAISESQGPYEQYF. For the CDR3, the DNA is TGTGCCATCAGTGAGAGCCAGGGGCCCTACGAGCAGTACTTC.

In DNA, the CDR3 is TGCGCCAGCACCAGTCCGGGGGGGCACAATGAGCAGTTCTTC. Translated: CASTSPGGHNEQFF. This chain links TRBV5-1 with TRBJ2-1, with 8 positions matching TRBD2. Germline CDR1 and CDR2: SGHRS and YFSETQ. Losses at the gene ends were 6 bases for V and 5 bases for J; bases not matched to a gene: 7. This CDR3 has 14 residues. The full variable domain, in which reference TRBV5-1 and TRBJ2-1 provide the parts outside the CDR3, is KAGVTQTPRYLIKTRGQQVTLSCSPISGHRSVSWYQQTPGQGLQFLFEYFSETQRNKGNFPGRFSGRQFSNSRSEMNVSTLELGDSALYLCASTSPGGHNEQFFGPGTRLTVL.

This clonotype has a handful of counts. This rearrangement joins TRBV5-1 to TRBJ2-5; tentative D call: TRBD2 (6 bases). V was shortened by 3 bases and J by 0 bases, with 12 bases between the two germline ends. There are 15 residues in the CDR3. From germline, CDR1 is SGHRS and CDR2 YFSETQ. Here the CDR3 DNA reads TGCGCCAGCAGCTGGGGGGACTCGTACCAAGAGACCCAGTACTTC. It yields the protein CASSWGDSYQETQYF.

The chain uses TRBV5-1 and TRBJ2-7; 8 bases are a match to TRBD1. The length of the CDR3 is 16 residues. V dropped 1 base and J dropped 7; count of bases not matched to a gene: 13. Germline V gives CDR1 SGHRS, CDR2 YFSETQ. CDR3 DNA sequence: TGCGCCAGCAGCTTGACGGGGACAGGTACTCAGGGGGAGCAGTACTTC. Protein sequence: CASSLTGTGTQGEQYF.

The sample holds a few counts of this clonotype. The V gene is TRBV1, the J gene TRBJ2-1. TRBV1 is classified as a pseudogene. This CDR3 is 10 amino acids long. CDR3 amino acids: CTSRDNEQFF. In DNA, the CDR3 is TGCACCAGCAGGGACAATGAGCAGTTCTTC.

V usage is TRBV10-3 and J usage is TRBJ2-7; 8 nucleotides align to TRBD1. The CDR3 loop spans 13 amino acids. V gave up 7 bases and J gave up 6 bases; unmatched junction bases: 8. In germline, CDR1 is ENHRY, CDR2 SYGVKD. The CDR3 reads CAINDRGLREQYF. CDR3 DNA sequence: TGTGCCATCAATGACAGGGGTTTGCGCGAGCAGTACTTC.

The chain has TRBV7-9 and TRBJ1-1; 9 bases are shared with TRBD1. Per the germline V gene, CDR1 is SEHNR and CDR2 is FQNEAQ (reference sequence). The CDR3 covers 15 residues. V was clipped by 7 bases and J by 0 bases; unmatched bases: 6. Written as DNA, the CDR3 is TGTGCCAGCACGGGACAGGGAATCATGAACACTGAAGCTTTCTTT. This gives the protein CASTGQGIMNTEAFF.

This clonotype was picked up a small number of times. The chain links TRBV6-2 or TRBV6-3 to TRBJ1-2, with a possible D match to TRBD1 (5 bases). The germline gives CDR1 MNHEY, CDR2 SVGEGT. CDR3 length: 16 amino acids. Deletions cut 4 bases from V and 0 bases from J, with 15 bases between. The CDR3 nucleotides are TGTGCCAGCAGTTTCTCCTACCCGACAGCTAACTATGGCTACACCTTC. Translation gives CASSFSYPTANYGYTF.

This chain's CDR3 is CASSSQGRKNEQFF. In nucleotides, the CDR3 is TGTGCCAGCAGCTCACAGGGTCGTAAGAATGAGCAGTTCTTC. The rearrangement links TRBV7-9 to TRBJ2-1, with D possibly being TRBD1 (6 bases). This CDR3 has 14 amino acids. V lost 4 bases and J lost 7, with 14 bases in between. The germline V gene encodes CDR1 SEHNR and CDR2 FQNEAQ (reference sequence).

The chain couples TRBV12-3 or TRBV12-4 to TRBJ2-7; D may be TRBD2 (6 bases). The CDR3 is made up of 14 amino acids. Trimming stripped 5 bases from V and 5 bases from J, with 16 bases between. The CDR3: CASSLGRKVHEQYF. The CDR3 DNA is TGTGCCAGCAGTCTCGGGAGAAAGGTCCACGAGCAGTACTTC.

The chain employs TRBV20-1 and TRBJ2-7; 10 positions agree with TRBD1. The CDR3 has 15 amino acids. Germline trimming cut 4 bases from V and 2 bases from J; bases unmatched to any gene: 8. Germline-derived CDR1 and CDR2 are DFQATT and SNEGSKA (reference sequence). CDR3 sequence reads: CSAIRPDRGAYEQYF. As DNA, the CDR3 is TGCAGTGCTATCCGTCCGGACAGGGGGGCCTACGAGCAGTACTTC.

The table lists this clonotype with many counts. This chain links TRBV6-6 with TRBJ2-2, with a tentative D call TRBD1 (6 bases). The CDR3 covers 13 residues. V shed 7 bases and J shed 5 bases, with 11 bases lying between them. The germline V gene encodes CDR1 MNHNY and CDR2 SVGAGI (reference sequence). As DNA, the CDR3 is TGTGCCAGCAACCCTACAGGGACCGGGGAGCTGTTTTTT. Translation: CASNPTGTGELFF.

This chain uses TRBV12-3 or TRBV12-4 with TRBJ2-7; 11 bases fit TRBD2. V trimming: 6 bases; J trimming: 1 base; junction bases outside the gene matches: 5. The CDR3 spans 15 residues. The CDR3 spells CASSRLAGTSYEQYF. CDR3 DNA: TGTGCCAGCAGCAGACTAGCGGGGACATCCTACGAGCAGTACTTC.

This clonotype was counted only a few times. The rearrangement joins TRBV20-1 to TRBJ2-7; 7 positions agree with TRBD2. The CDR3 is 15 residues long. Germline lookup yields CDR1 DFQATT and CDR2 SNEGSKA (reference sequence). V dropped 0 bases and J dropped 4; count of bases not matched to a gene: 9. The CDR3 DNA sequence: TGCAGTGCTAGAGATGTGACGGGAGCGGGATACGAGCAGTACTTC. Its protein product is CSARDVTGAGYEQYF.

This clonotype occurred a few times. V gene TRBV18 combines with J gene TRBJ2-1, with TRBD2 as a possible D gene (5 bases). Germline V lookup: CDR1 KGHSH, CDR2 LQKENI. CDR3 length equals 16 residues. The V and J ends lost 0 bases and 7 bases respectively, with 16 bases between them. The CDR3 here is CASSPPLASLRNEQFF. The CDR3 DNA sequence: TGTGCCAGCTCACCACCGTTGGCTAGCTTGAGGAATGAGCAGTTCTTC.

CDR3 bases: TGCGCCAGCAGCTTAGGGGGAGCGGCAGATACGCAGTATTTT. It specifies CASSLGGAADTQYF. The chain couples TRBV5-1 to TRBJ2-3; the D gene is possibly TRBD1 (6 bases). This CDR3 spans 14 amino acids. CDR1 is SGHRS, CDR2 YFSETQ, per germline. Trimming stripped 2 bases from V and 4 bases from J, with 11 bases between.

The genes are TRBV7-2 and TRBJ2-1; possible D gene TRBD1, 6 bases. V lost 1 base and J 8 bases, leaving 15 bases between the germline ends. The V gene's germline CDR1 is SGHTA and CDR2 FQGNSA. The CDR3 contains 15 residues. CDR3 residues: CASSLVGGVGDEQFF. CDR3 sequence (DNA): TGTGCCAGCAGCTTAGTAGGGGGAGTCGGGGATGAGCAGTTCTTC.

The V gene is TRBV5-6, the J gene TRBJ2-1, with TRBD2 matching 10 bases. V shed 3 bases and J 5 bases; nucleotides not matched to a gene: 5. Germline V lookup: CDR1 SGHDT, CDR2 YYEEEE. The CDR3 totals 15 residues. CDR3 in DNA: TGTGCCAGCAGCTGGGGGACTAGCGCTGACAATGAGCAGTTCTTC. Its translation: CASSWGTSADNEQFF.

This clonotype was counted only a few times. The V call is TRBV7-2, the J call TRBJ2-5; 7 bases agree with TRBD1. This CDR3 has 14 amino acids. Germline CDR1 is SGHTA and CDR2 is FQGNSA. With 5 bases clipped from V and 2 bases from J, the junction kept 5 bases outside the gene matches. Here the CDR3 DNA reads TGTGCCAGCAGCGCCGGCAGGGGGCAAGAGACCCAGTACTTC. Its translation: CASSAGRGQETQYF.

Only one count was recorded for this clonotype. V and J are TRBV5-1 and TRBJ1-2; no firm D call. The germline V gene encodes CDR1 SGHRS and CDR2 YFSETQ. Deletions cut 0 bases from V and 8 bases from J, with 11 bases between. This CDR3 comprises 13 residues. This chain's CDR3 is CASSLAGVAGYTF. The CDR3 DNA follows: TGCGCCAGCAGCTTGGCCGGGGTAGCGGGCTACACCTTC.